These T cell receptor beta chains were read from a single sample in a study of glioma-infiltrating T cells. TCRdb analysed the multiplex PCR reads with MiXCR anew, one entry per CDR3 protein. The sample shows about 410,000 distinct CDR3 sequences, about two fifths of them seen only once. The material sequenced was glioma tissue, nonneoplastic brain tissue, or PBMCs (not recorded which). The receptors derive from a human donor with low-grade glioma or glioblastoma, undergoing nonglioma brain surgery, or in good health (not recorded which). The CDR3 runs from the conserved cysteine through the conserved F or W. The D gene is left open where the match is weak. Part of the rows lack a size; the others show once, few, many or a class for expanded clones.

clone_size	v_call	j_call	d_call	cdr3_nt	cdr3_aa
many	TRBV20-1	TRBJ2-7	NA	TGCAGTGCTAGAGGGAACACCTACGAGCAGTACTTC	CSARGNTYEQYF
many	TRBV27	TRBJ1-5	TRBD1	TGTGCCAGCAGTACGACAGGGGCCGAGGCTAATCAGCCCCAGCATTTT	CASSTTGAEANQPQHF
NA	TRBV7-2	TRBJ2-2	NA	TGTGCCAGCAGCATCGGACAGTCGAACGGGGAGCTGTTTTTT	CASSIGQSNGELFF
NA	TRBV7-2	TRBJ2-2	TRBD2	TGTGCCAGCAGATTCAAATACGGGACTAGTGGCACCGGGGAGCTGTTTTTT	CASRFKYGTSGTGELFF
few	TRBV2	TRBJ2-5	TRBD2	TGTGCCAGCAGTGAAACTAGCGGGATACAAGAGACCCAGTACTTC	CASSETSGIQETQYF
few	TRBV4-2	TRBJ1-4	NA	TGTGCCAGCAGCCGACCGGGCCCTCTCGAAAAACTGTTTTTT	CASSRPGPLEKLFF
NA	TRBV6-6	TRBJ2-7	NA	TGTGCCTGCAGTTACTCAACAGACGGAGCCTACGAGCAGTACTTC	CACSYSTDGAYEQYF
few	TRBV27	TRBJ2-1	TRBD2	TGTGCCAGCAGTTTATCGGTAGCGGGAGGGGATGAGCAGTTCTTC	CASSLSVAGGDEQFF
NA	TRBV7-9	TRBJ1-6	NA	TGTGCCAGCAGCTTAGGAGGGGCGGAAGACGGGTCCTATAATTCACCCCTCCACTTT	CASSLGGAEDGSYNSPLHF
few	TRBV20-1	TRBJ2-7	NA	TGCAGTGCTAGAGTGGGCAGCCTATCCTACGAGCAGTACTTC	CSARVGSLSYEQYF
few	TRBV7-2	TRBJ2-7	NA	TGTGCCAGCAGCGGGGATTCAAGCTCCTACGAGCAGTACTTC	CASSGDSSSYEQYF
NA	TRBV6-6	TRBJ2-7	NA	TGTGCCAGCAGTTCGAGACGAGTTGGATACGAGCAGTACTTC	CASSSRRVGYEQYF
once	TRBV27	TRBJ1-2	NA	TGTGCCAGCAGTTCCCGGGCCCCCTCTGGCTTCACCTTC	CASSSRAPSGFTF
few	TRBV20-1	TRBJ2-3	TRBD1	TGCAGTGCTACCTCCGGGACAGGGGGACCGGATACGCAGTATTTT	CSATSGTGGPDTQYF
NA	TRBV3-1	TRBJ1-2	NA	TGTGCCAGCAGCCAACGCACAGGCTTCGGTCGAGGCTACACCTTC	CASSQRTGFGRGYTF
NA	TRBV4-1	TRBJ2-3	NA	TGCGCCAGCAGCCAAGAGTTAGCGGATGTACCCCCAGATACGCGGTATTTT	CASSQELADVPPDTRYF
few	TRBV28	TRBJ2-1	NA	TGTGCCAGCAGTTTATACATTTCCGGAGTTGGGATGCGTAATGAGCAGTTCTTC	CASSLYISGVGMRNEQFF
NA	TRBV4-3	TRBJ1-5	NA	TGCGCCAGCGGCCAAGAGAGGAATCAGCCCCAGCATTTT	CASGQERNQPQHF